The present TCR beta chain was sequenced within a study of CD8 T cells in Susac syndrome. RNA amounts of about 0.45 to 1 ug underwent reverse transcription with random hexamers. MiXCR was run by TCRdb on the immunoSEQ multiplex PCR reads, yielding one entry per CDR3 protein. In the table there are about 140,000 distinct CDR3 sequences, 95% of which are singletons. The CDR3 runs 12 residues. With 8 bases removed from V and 2 bases from J, the gap between germline ends came to 9 bases. Germline V gene data show CDR1 as MDHEN and CDR2 as SYDVKM. This chain uses TRBV28 with TRBJ2-5; TRBD1 is a possible D gene (5 bases). Sequencing was done on a sample of CD4+ T cells from PBMCs. This TCR was recovered from a human donor with Susac syndrome. The CDR3 DNA follows: TGTGCCAGCCGGACAAGTCAAGAGACCCAGTACTTC. Protein: CASRTSQETQYF.